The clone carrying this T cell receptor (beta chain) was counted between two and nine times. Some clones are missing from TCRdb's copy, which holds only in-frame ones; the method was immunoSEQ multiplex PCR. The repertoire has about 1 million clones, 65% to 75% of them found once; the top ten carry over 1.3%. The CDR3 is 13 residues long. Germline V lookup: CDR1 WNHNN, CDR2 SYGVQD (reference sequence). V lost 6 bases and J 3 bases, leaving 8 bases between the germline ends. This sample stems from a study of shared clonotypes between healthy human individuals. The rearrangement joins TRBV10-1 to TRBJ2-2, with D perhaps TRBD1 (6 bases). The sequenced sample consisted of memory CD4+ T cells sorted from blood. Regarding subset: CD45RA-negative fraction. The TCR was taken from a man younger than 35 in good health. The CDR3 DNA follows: TGCGCCAGCAGCCGACAGGACACCGGGGAGCTGTTTTTT. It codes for CASSRQDTGELFF.